This entry describes one T cell receptor beta chain. The sample comes from a study of shared clonotypes between healthy human individuals. The CDR3 is made up of 17 amino acids. Clones were read by immunoSEQ multiplex PCR, and TCRdb kept only the in-frame ones, dropping some. The sample includes 2 million to 2.5 million clones, around 95% of them seen just once. Sample: naive CD4+ T cells sorted from blood. Subset in this sample: CD45RA+ positively selected. This chain joins TRBV12-2 and TRBJ1-5; TRBD1, the table's D call, was not compared with the DNA. TRBV12-2 is recorded as a pseudogene. This sequence originates from a man between 18 and 35 years old in good health. This CDR3 reads CASRLGLGDRANQPQHF. Written as DNA, the CDR3 is TGTGCAAGTCGCTTAGGATTAGGGGACAGGGCTAATCAGCCCCAGCATTTT.